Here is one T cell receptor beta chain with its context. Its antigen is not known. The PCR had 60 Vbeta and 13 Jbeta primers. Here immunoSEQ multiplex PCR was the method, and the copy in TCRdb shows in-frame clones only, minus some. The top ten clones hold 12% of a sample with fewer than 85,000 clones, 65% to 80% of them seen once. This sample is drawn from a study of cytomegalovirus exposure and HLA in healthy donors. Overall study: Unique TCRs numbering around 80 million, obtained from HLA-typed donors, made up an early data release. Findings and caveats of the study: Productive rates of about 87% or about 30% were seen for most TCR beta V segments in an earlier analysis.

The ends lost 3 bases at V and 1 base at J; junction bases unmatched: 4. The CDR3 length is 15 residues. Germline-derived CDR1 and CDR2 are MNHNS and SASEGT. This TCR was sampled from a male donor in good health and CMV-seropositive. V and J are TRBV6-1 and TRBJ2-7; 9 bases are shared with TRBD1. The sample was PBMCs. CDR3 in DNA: TGTGCCAGCAGTGATCTGGGACAGGGTTCCTACGAGCAGTACTTC. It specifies CASSDLGQGSYEQYF.